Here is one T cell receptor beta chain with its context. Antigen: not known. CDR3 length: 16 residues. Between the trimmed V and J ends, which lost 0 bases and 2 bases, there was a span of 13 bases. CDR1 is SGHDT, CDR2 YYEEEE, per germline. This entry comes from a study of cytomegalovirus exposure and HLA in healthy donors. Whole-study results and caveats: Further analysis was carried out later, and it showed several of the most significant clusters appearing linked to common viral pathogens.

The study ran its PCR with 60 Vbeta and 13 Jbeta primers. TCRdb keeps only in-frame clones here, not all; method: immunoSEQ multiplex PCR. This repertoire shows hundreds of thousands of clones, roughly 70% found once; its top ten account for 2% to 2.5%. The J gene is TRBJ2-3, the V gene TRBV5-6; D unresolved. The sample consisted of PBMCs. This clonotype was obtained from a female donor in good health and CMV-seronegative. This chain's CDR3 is CASSLEPGSSTDTQYF. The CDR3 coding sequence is TGTGCCAGCAGCTTGGAACCGGGTTCATCCACAGATACGCAGTATTTT.